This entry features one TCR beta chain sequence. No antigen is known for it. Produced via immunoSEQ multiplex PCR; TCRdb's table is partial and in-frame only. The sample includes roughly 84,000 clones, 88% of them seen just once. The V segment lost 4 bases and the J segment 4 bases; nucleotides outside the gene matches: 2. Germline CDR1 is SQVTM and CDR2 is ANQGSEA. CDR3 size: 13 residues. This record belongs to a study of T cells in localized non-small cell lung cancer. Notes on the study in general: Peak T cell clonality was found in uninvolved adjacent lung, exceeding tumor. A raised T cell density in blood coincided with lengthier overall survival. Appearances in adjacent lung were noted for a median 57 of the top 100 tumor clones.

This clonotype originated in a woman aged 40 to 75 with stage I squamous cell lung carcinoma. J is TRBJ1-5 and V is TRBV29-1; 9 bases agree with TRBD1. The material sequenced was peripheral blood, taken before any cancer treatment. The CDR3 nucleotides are TGCAGCGTTGCCGGGACAGGGAATCAGCCCCAGCATTTT. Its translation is CSVAGTGNQPQHF.